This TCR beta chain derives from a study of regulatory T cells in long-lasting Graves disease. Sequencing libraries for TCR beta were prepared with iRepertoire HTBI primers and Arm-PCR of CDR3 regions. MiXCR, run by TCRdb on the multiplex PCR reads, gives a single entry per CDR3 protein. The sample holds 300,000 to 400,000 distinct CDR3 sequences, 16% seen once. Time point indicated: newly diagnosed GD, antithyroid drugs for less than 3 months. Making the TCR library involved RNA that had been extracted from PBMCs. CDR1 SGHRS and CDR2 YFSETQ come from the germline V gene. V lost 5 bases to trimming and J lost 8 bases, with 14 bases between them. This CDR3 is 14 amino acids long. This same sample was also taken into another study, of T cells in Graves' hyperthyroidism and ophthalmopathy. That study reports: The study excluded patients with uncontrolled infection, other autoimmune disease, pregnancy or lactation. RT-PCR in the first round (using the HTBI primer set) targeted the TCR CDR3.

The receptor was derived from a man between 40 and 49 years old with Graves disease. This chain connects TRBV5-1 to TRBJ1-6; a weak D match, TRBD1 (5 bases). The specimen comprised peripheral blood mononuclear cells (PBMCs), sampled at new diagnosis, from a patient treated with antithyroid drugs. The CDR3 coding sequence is TGCGCCAGCAGGCAGGGAAACCTTTATTCACCCCTCCACTTT. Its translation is CASRQGNLYSPLHF.